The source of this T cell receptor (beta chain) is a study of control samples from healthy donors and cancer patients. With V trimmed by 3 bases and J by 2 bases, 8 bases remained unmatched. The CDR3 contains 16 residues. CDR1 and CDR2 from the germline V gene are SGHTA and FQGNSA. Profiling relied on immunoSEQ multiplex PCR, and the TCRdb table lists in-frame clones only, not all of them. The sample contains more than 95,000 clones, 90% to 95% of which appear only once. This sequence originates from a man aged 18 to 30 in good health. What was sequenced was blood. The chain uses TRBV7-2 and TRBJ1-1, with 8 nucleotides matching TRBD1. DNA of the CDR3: TGTGCCAGCAGCTTGCCGCCCGGGACAGGTAACACTGAAGCTTTCTTT. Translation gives CASSLPPGTGNTEAFF.